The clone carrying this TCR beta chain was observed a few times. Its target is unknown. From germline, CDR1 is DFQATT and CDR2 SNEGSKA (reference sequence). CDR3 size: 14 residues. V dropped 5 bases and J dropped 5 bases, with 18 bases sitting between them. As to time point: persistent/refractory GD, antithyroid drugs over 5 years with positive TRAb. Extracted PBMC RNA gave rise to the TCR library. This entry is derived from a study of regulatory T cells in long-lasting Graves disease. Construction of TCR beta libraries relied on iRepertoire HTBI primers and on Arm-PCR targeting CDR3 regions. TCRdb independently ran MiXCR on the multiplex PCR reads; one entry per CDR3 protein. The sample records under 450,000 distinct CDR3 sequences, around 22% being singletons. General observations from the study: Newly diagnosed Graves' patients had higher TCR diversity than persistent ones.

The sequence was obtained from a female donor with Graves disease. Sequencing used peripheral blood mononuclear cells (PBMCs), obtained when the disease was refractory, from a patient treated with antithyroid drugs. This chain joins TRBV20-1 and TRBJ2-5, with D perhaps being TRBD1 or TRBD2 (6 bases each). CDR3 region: CSADLTGRGETQYF. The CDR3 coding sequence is TGCAGTGCTGATCTGACAGGTCGGGGGGAGACCCAGTACTTC.